This T cell receptor (beta chain) originates from a study of cytomegalovirus exposure and HLA in healthy donors. Study details: A prior analysis found about 110 million unique TCR beta sequences from some 190 million T cells.

Each of the donors was a healthy bone marrow donor. PCR involved 60 Vbeta and 13 Jbeta primers. Repertoires were generated with immunoSEQ multiplex PCR, while TCRdb's copy carries only in-frame clones and drops some. This sample's table has 150,000 to 200,000 clones. CDR1 SGHVS and CDR2 FQNEAQ come from the germline V gene. Between the trimmed V and J ends, which lost 1 base and 8 bases, there was a span of 5 bases. The CDR3 is made up of 12 amino acids. The specimen was PBMCs. The receptor was isolated from a man aged 30-40 years in good health and CMV-seronegative. The chain is built from TRBV7-8 and TRBJ2-2; D ambiguous. CDR3 protein: CASSLVSGELFF. Written as DNA, the CDR3 is TGTGCCAGCAGCTTAGTTTCTGGGGAGCTGTTTTTT.